What follows are 12 T cell receptor beta chains derived from one specimen sequenced in a study of cytomegalovirus exposure and HLA in healthy donors. The PCR contained 60 Vbeta and 13 Jbeta primers. Libraries were prepared by immunoSEQ multiplex PCR; TCRdb keeps only in-frame clonotypes and omits some of them. The profile shows 110,000 or so clones, around 66% of them singletons. The sample consisted of PBMCs. Every receptor here comes from a man aged 18 to 29 in good health and CMV-seropositive.

The chain has TRBV4-1 and TRBJ1-5, with D possibly TRBD1 on 5 matching bases. The CDR3 loop spans 15 amino acids. Germline V CDR1 and CDR2: MGHRA, YSYEKL. V lost 0 bases and J lost 4, with 10 bases in between. CDR3 region: CASSQDGGGNQPQHF. The DNA of the CDR3 is TGCGCCAGCAGCCAAGATGGGGGGGGTAATCAGCCCCAGCATTTT.

V gene TRBV2 combines with J gene TRBJ2-5; 12 bases map to TRBD1. The J call may be wrong; the DNA end is better matched by TRBJ2-7. Per the germline V gene, CDR1 is SNHLY and CDR2 is FYNNEI. The CDR3 sequence is 15 residues long. CDR3 nucleotides: TGTGCCAGCAGTGACGGGACAGGGGGCCCCTACGAGCAGTACTTC. Translation gives CASSDGTGGPYEQYF.

This sequence joins TRBV9 and TRBJ2-2; D is unclear. This CDR3 spans 14 amino acids. Looked up from germline, CDR1 is SGDLS and CDR2 is YYNGEE. Trimming removed 6 bases at V and 1 base at J, with 10 bases between. This CDR3 reads CASTWQENTGELFF. The CDR3 region has the DNA TGTGCCAGCACATGGCAGGAGAACACCGGGGAGCTGTTTTTT.

The chain joins TRBV5-8 to TRBJ2-1, with TRBD1 identical over 9 bases. This CDR3 has 15 residues. The V segment lost 0 bases and the J segment 8 bases; nucleotides outside the gene matches: 6. Looked up from germline, CDR1 is SGHTS and CDR2 is YDEGEE. The CDR3 bases are TGTGCCAGCAGCTTGGAGGGGACAGGGTTACATGAGCAGTTCTTC. Translating gives CASSLEGTGLHEQFF.

This clone was observed once. The chain joins TRBV29-1 to TRBJ2-5; D not certain. The germline V gene encodes CDR1 SQVTM and CDR2 ANQGSEA. V was trimmed by 7 bases and J by 2 bases, leaving 17 bases between them. The CDR3 sequence is 14 residues long. As DNA, the CDR3 is TGCAGCGGAACTCCAGGTGCCCCACAAGAGACCCAGTACTTC. Translated, it gives CSGTPGAPQETQYF.

The rearrangement joins TRBV27 to TRBJ2-3; no definite D call. The germline gives CDR1 MNHEY, CDR2 SMNVEV (reference sequence). CDR3 length: 13 amino acids. The V end was cut by 5 bases, the J end by 2 bases, with 8 bases between. CDR3 nucleotides: TGTGCCAGCAGTGTTATCCCCACAGATACGCAGTATTTT. Residues: CASSVIPTDTQYF.

The V gene is TRBV11-2, the J gene TRBJ2-2; TRBD1 matches 9 bases. Germline CDR1 SGHAT, CDR2 FQNNGV. The CDR3 is 13 amino acids. The V gene end was trimmed by 11 bases and the J gene end by 1 base; junction bases not matched to a gene: 2. The CDR3 coding sequence is TGTGCCCAGGGACAGGGGAACACCGGGGAGCTGTTTTTT. As protein: CAQGQGNTGELFF. Looking up the rest from reference TRBV11-2 and TRBJ2-2 gives the full variable domain: EAGVAQSPRYKIIEKRQSVAFWCNPISGHATLYWYQQILGQGPKLLIQFQNNGVVDDSQLPKDRFSAERLKGVDSTLKIQPAKLEDSAVYLCAQGQGNTGELFFGEGSRLTVL.

This clone was seen more than once but under ten times. CDR3 residues: CASSDTGWYSGEKLFF. The CDR3 coding sequence is TGTGCCAGCAGTGACACAGGGTGGTATAGTGGGGAAAAACTGTTTTTT. The J gene is TRBJ1-4, the V gene TRBV25-1; perhaps TRBD1 as D (6 bases). CDR3 length: 16 amino acids. Per the germline V gene, CDR1 is MGHDK and CDR2 is SYGVNS. The V gene lost 3 bases and the J gene lost 8 bases, with 19 bases spanning the gap. The full variable domain, its missing parts supplied by reference TRBV25-1 and TRBJ1-4, is EADIYQTPRYLVIGTGKKITLECSQTMGHDKMYWYQQDPGMELHLIHYSYGVNSTEKGDLSSESTVSRIRTEHFPLTLESARPSHTSQYLCASSDTGWYSGEKLFFGSGTQLSVL.

The chain has TRBV6-1 and TRBJ2-2, with D possibly TRBD1 on 5 matching bases. The CDR3 is 13 amino acids. Germline loops: CDR1 MNHNS, CDR2 SASEGT. V was clipped by 3 bases and J by 6 bases, with 8 bases between them. CDR3 in amino acids: CASSDRVAGELFF. For the CDR3, the DNA is TGTGCCAGCAGTGACAGGGTTGCCGGGGAGCTGTTTTTT.

This clone has just a few counts. The chain joins TRBV9 to TRBJ2-3; D might be TRBD2 (6 bases). The CDR3 is 15 residues long. Germline lookup yields CDR1 SGDLS and CDR2 YYNGEE. The V and J ends lost 4 bases and 4 bases respectively, with 16 bases between them. CDR3 loop: CASSPAEAGPDTQYF. CDR3 in DNA: TGTGCCAGCAGCCCCGCCGAGGCGGGGCCAGATACGCAGTATTTT.

The V and J genes are TRBV6-6 and TRBJ2-3; tentative D call: TRBD2 (6 bases). The CDR3 is made up of 15 amino acids. CDR1 MNHNY and CDR2 SVGAGI come from the germline V gene (reference sequence). Deletions cut 2 bases from V and 2 bases from J, with 11 bases between. The CDR3 loop reads CASSYGGILTDTQYF. The CDR3 nucleotides read TGTGCCAGCAGTTACGGGGGGATCCTCACAGATACGCAGTATTTT.

J is TRBJ1-2 and V is TRBV19; D may be TRBD1 (5 bases). The CDR3 runs 12 residues. V was clipped by 5 bases and J by 4 bases, with 8 bases between them. Per germline, CDR1 LNHDA and CDR2 SQIVND (reference sequence). Here the CDR3 reads CASSPGSYGYTF. In DNA form, the CDR3 reads TGTGCCAGTAGTCCAGGGTCCTATGGCTACACCTTC.